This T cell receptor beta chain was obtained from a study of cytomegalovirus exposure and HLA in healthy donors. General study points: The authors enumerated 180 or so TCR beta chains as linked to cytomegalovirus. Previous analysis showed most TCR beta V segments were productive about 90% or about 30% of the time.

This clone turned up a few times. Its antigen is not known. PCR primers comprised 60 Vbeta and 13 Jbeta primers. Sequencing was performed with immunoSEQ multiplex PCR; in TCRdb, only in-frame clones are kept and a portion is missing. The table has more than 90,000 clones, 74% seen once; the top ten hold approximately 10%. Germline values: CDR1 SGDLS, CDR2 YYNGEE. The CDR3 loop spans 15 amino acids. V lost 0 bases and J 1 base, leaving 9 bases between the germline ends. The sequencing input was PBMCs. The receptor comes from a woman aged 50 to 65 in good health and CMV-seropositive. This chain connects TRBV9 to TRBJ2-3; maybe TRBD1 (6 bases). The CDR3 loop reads CASSVGAGGTDTQYF. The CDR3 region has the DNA TGTGCCAGCAGCGTAGGTGCAGGGGGCACAGATACGCAGTATTTT.